The table lists the clone carrying this T cell receptor (beta chain) with a few counts. Its antigen is not identified. Amplification by 5'RACE using constant-segment primers produced TCR alpha and TCR beta cDNA libraries that carried sample barcodes and UMIs. TCRdb analysed the 5' RACE reads with MiXCR anew, one entry per CDR3 protein. This sample yields 90,000 to 120,000 distinct CDR3 sequences, of which more than 9.5% are seen a single time; about 40% belongs to the top ten. This sample stems from a study of T-cell memory formation after mild COVID-19. As for the study in general: TCR clusters were mostly donor specific. General study results and limits: In pre-infection memory, a portion of responding clones appeared, which suggested that cross-reactive memory joined. Researchers could not confirm that second-wave clones peaking on day 37 targeted SARS-CoV-2.

Between the trimmed V and J ends, which lost 2 bases and 3 bases, there was a span of 6 bases. The CDR3 contains 13 residues. CDR1 and CDR2 from the germline V gene are MNHEY and SVGAGI. The sequence was collected from a man aged 18-30 years who had mild COVID-19 (a few samples of this study predate the infection). Cell type and time point are not known. The chain combines TRBV6-5 with TRBJ2-3; no reliable D call. Sequenced material: PBMCs or a T cell subset sorted from them (not recorded which). CDR3: CASSYGQTDTQYF. The CDR3 DNA follows: TGTGCCAGCAGTTACGGCCAGACAGATACGCAGTATTTT.